This T cell receptor beta chain was documented in a study of blood T cell repertoires in COVID-19 (dated by TCRdb to 2020 to 2022). About the study as a whole: The collaborator samples originated in the United States, Italy and Spain and spanned the acute and convalescent phases of COVID-19. Subjects who had been exposed to COVID-19, were actively infected with it, or had recovered from it provided the deeply sampled blood TCRbeta repertoires that made up the dataset. A freely available public database, intended as a resource for researchers studying the immune response to SARS-CoV-2, is where the repertoires were released. Where HLA class I and class II types were available, the types were taken from metadata supplied by the sample provider, not from assay-based typing. The prospective study material was composed of cDNA or gDNA derived from T cells, B-cell-depleted T cells, or PBMCs. The samples were drawn from two sources: the first 160 participants of the ongoing ImmuneRACE study, and approximately 1,300 subjects contributed by 6 global collaborators. Nearly every sample came with metadata listing a de-identified subject ID, COVID-19 status, age in years and sex. The research as a whole found: The amount of clinical and demographic metadata varied by source and participant and was provided uncurated.

TCRbeta CDR3 regions were amplified from genomic DNA by means of the immunoSEQ Assay, a bias-controlled multiplex PCR. The authors processed their data as follows. Nucleated cell counts per sample were estimated from amplification of reference gene primers within the assay. To quantify the absolute abundance of each unique TCRbeta CDR3 rearrangement, sequence reads were collapsed and filtered. Productive Simpson clonality was computed per sample as the square root of Simpson's diversity index over productive rearrangements. Drawn from immuneACCESS, this table holds only the in-frame rearrangements with V and J called that TCRdb kept. Clones are partly lost; checked studies trace under half to an unresolved V gene and leave the rest unexplained. V and J calls and clone size follow that table, whereas D and trimming were derived from the DNA. The sample table holds roughly 110,000 clones, of which about 89% were seen once. Clones ranked in the top ten supply 4.5% to 6% of the sample.

As regards this clone: There is no known antigen for this receptor. No quality values exist for individual bases; no much larger clone is one base distant.

Cut back by 0 bases and 0 bases, the V and J ends lie 7 bases apart. Per the germline V gene, SGHAT is the CDR1 and FQNNGV is the CDR2. From the cysteine up to the phenylalanine, the CDR3 has a length of 15 residues. Just CDR3 DNA is preserved here, 45 bases in frame from base 1. Each collaborating institution followed its own protocols to collect whole blood in K2EDTA tubes. For TCRbeta analysis, collaborators shipped samples as frozen whole blood, isolated PBMCs, or DNA extracted from either of those sample types. Sequenced: peripheral blood. The origin of this receptor is a man between 40 and 49 years old with active or convalescent COVID-19. This chain is built from TRBV11-2 and TRBJ2-3; the D gene is possibly TRBD2, with 6 bases matching. The CDR3 sequence is CASSLDGGSTDTQYF. In nucleotide form, the sequence is TGTGCCAGCAGCTTAGATGGGGGGAGCACAGATACGCAGTATTTT.